The 2 T cell receptor beta chains below were found in one sample sequenced in a study of post-analysis software for immune sequencing data (dated by TCRdb to about 2015). On the study overall, not on this receptor specifically: Roughly 5 TRBV segments, including TRBV5-6, TRBV5-1 and TRBV20-1, were significantly more frequent in patients than controls.

Their antigens are not known. Library prep was done by PCR. Sequencing used an Illumina HiSeq 2500. To reduce PCR and sequencing biases, unique molecular identifiers were incorporated into the TCR beta cDNA libraries. TCRdb applied fastp at Q25 and MiXCR to the public reads, then kept only in-frame beta chains. Each CDR3 protein gets just one entry, which takes the most common genes and DNA from the rows behind it. For this sample there are about 400,000 distinct CDR3 sequences; roughly 30% appear just once. Together, the top ten hold around 15% of the sample. The source material was blood. The receptors were gathered from a girl between 10 and 17 years old with multiple sclerosis.

The V call is TRBV15, the J call TRBJ2-3; D uncertain. The CDR3 has 14 amino acids. Trimming removed 0 bases at V and 6 bases at J, with 10 bases between. The V gene's germline CDR1 is LNHNV and CDR2 YYDKDF (reference sequence). The CDR3 DNA reads TGTGCCACCAGCAGAGACACCGATTCTGATACGCAGTATTTT. Translated: CATSRDTDSDTQYF.

The chain joins TRBV11-2 to TRBJ2-3; D is undetermined. The V end was cut by 1 base, the J end by 0 bases, with 11 bases between. The CDR3 totals 16 residues. Germline V CDR1 and CDR2: SGHAT, FQNNGV. CDR3 in amino acids: CASSLAASASTDTQYF. For the CDR3, the DNA is TGTGCCAGCAGCTTAGCGGCCAGCGCGAGCACAGATACGCAGTATTTT.